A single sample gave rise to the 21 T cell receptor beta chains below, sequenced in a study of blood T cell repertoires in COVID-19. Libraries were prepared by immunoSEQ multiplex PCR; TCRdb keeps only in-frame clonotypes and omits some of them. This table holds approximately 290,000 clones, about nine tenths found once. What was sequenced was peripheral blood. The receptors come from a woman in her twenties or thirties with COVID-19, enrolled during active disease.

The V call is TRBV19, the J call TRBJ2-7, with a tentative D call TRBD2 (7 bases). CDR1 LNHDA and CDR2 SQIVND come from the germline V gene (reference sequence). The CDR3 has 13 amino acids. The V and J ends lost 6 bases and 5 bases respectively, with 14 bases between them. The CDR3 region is CASRSRGGDEQYF. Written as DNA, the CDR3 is TGTGCCAGTAGGTCGAGGGGGGGAGACGAGCAGTACTTC.

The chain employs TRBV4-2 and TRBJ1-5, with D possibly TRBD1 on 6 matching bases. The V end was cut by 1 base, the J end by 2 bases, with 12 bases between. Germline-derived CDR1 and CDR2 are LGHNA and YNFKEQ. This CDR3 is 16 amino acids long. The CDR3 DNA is TGTGCCAGCAGCCAAGGGGGGCGGACGGGCAATCAGCCCCAGCATTTT. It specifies CASSQGGRTGNQPQHF.

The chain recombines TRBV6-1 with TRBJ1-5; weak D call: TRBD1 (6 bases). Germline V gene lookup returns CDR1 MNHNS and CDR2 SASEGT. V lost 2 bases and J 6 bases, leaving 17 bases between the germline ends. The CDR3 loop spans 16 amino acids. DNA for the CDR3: TGTGCCAGCAGTGAAACTGAAGGGGGAATAAGTCAGCCCCAGCATTTT. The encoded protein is CASSETEGGISQPQHF.

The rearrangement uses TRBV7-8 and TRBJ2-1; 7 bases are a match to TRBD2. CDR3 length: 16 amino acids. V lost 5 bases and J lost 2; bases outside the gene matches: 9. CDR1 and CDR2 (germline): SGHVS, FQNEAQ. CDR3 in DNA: TGTGCCAGCAGCCAAGAGGGGCTAGCGGCCTACAATGAGCAGTTCTTC. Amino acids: CASSQEGLAAYNEQFF.

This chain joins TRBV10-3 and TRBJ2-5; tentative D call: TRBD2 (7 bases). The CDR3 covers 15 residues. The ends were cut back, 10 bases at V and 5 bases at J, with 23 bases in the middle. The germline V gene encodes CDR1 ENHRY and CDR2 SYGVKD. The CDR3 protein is CATTPEGGLMETQYF. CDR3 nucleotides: TGTGCCACCACTCCCGAGGGGGGGTTGATGGAGACCCAGTACTTC.

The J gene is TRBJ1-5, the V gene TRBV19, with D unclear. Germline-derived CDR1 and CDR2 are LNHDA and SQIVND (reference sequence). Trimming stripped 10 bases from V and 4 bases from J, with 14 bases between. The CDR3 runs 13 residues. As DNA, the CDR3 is TGTGCCATCTCGGAGACGGTTAATCAGCCCCAGCATTTT. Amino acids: CAISETVNQPQHF.

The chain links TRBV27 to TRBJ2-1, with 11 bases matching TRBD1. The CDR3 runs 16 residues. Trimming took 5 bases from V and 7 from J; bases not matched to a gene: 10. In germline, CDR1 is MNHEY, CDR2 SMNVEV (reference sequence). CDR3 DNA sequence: TGTGCCAGCAGTGCCCTGGGGGGACAGGGGGTGAATGAGCAGTTCTTC. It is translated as CASSALGGQGVNEQFF.

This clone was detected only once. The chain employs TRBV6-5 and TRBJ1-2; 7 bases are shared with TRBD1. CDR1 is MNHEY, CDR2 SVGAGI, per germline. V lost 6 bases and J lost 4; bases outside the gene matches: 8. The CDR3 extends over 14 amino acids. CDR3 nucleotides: TGTGCCAGCAGCGAGTCCGGGACAGCCTATGGCTACACCTTC. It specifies CASSESGTAYGYTF.

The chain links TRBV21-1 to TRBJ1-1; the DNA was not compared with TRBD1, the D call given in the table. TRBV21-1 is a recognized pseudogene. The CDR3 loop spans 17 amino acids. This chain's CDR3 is CASSKVTGRTMNTEAFF. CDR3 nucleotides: TGTGCCAGCAGCAAAGTCACAGGCCGTACGATGAACACTGAAGCTTTCTTT.

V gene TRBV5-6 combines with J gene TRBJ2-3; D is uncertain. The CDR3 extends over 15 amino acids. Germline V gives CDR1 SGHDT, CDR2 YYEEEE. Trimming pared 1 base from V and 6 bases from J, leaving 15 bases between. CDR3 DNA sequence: TGTGCCAGCAGCTTGATGACAAGCCTCGCCGATACGCAGTATTTT. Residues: CASSLMTSLADTQYF.

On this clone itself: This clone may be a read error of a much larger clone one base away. CDR3 region: CASSSGGEQYF. The CDR3 DNA reads as TGCGCCAGCAGCTCAGGGGGGGAGCAGTACTTC. V is TRBV5-1 and J is TRBJ2-7; TRBD1 might be the D (7 bases). The CDR3 spans 11 residues. Looked up from germline, CDR1 is SGHRS and CDR2 is YFSETQ. Trimming pared 3 bases from V and 7 bases from J, leaving 8 bases between. The full variable domain, with the rest looked up from reference TRBV5-1 and TRBJ2-7, is KAGVTQTPRYLIKTRGQQVTLSCSPISGHRSVSWYQQTPGQGLQFLFEYFSETQRNKGNFPGRFSGRQFSNSRSEMNVSTLELGDSALYLCASSSGGEQYFGPGTRLTVT.

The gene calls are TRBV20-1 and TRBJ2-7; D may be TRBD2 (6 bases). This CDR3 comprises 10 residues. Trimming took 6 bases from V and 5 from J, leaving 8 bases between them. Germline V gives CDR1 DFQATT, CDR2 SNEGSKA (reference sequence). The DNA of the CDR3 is TGCAGTGCCAGGGAGGACGAGCAGTACTTC. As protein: CSAREDEQYF.

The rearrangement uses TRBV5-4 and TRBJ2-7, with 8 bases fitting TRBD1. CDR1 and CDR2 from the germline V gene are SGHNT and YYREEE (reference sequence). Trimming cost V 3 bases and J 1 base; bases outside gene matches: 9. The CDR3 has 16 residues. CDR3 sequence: CASSSATDRVSYEQYF. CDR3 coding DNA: TGTGCCAGCAGCTCCGCGACGGACAGGGTTTCCTACGAGCAGTACTTC.

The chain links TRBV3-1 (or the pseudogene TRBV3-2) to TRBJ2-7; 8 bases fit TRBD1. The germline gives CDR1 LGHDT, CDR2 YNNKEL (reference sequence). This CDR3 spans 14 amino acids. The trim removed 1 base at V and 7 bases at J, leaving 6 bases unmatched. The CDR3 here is CASSQAPGGSEQYF. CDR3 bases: TGTGCCAGCAGCCAAGCCCCAGGGGGCAGTGAGCAGTACTTC.

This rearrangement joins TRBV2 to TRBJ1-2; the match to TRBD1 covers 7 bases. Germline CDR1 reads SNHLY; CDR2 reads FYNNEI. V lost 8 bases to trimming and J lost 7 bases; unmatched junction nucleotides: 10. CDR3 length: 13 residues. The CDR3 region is CASFGGGALGYTF. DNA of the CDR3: TGTGCCAGCTTTGGAGGGGGCGCTCTTGGCTACACCTTC.

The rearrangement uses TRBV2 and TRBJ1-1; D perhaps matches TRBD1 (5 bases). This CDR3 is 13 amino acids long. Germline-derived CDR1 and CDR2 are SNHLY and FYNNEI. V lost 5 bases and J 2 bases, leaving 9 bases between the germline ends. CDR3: CASSPTGNTEAFF. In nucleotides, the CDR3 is TGTGCCAGCAGTCCAACAGGTAACACTGAAGCTTTCTTT.

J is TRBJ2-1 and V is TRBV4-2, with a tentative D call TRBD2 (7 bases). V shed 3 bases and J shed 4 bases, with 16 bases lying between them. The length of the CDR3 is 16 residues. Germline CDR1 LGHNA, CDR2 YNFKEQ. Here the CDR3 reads CASSQERGGPYNEQFF. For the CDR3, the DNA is TGTGCCAGCAGCCAGGAGAGGGGGGGGCCGTACAATGAGCAGTTCTTC.

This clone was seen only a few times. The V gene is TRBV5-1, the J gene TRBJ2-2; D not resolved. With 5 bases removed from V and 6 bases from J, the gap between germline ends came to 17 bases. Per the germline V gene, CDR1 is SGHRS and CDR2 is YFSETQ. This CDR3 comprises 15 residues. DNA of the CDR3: TGCGCCAGCAGACTCTATGCTTTGCAGGCCGGGGAGCTGTTTTTT. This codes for CASRLYALQAGELFF.

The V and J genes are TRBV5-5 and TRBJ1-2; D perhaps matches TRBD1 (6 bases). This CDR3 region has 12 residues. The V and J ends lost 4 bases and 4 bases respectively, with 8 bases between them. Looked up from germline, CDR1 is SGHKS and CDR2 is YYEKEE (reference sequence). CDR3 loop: CASSGGAYGYTF. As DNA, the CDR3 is TGTGCCAGCAGCGGGGGGGCCTATGGCTACACCTTC.

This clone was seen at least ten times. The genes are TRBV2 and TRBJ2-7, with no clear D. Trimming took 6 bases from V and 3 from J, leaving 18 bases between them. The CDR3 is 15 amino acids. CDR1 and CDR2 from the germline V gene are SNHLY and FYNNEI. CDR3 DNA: TGTGCCAGCAGGGATGACACCAAGTTCTACTACGAGCAGTACTTC. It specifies CASRDDTKFYYEQYF. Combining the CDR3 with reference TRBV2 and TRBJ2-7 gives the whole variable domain EPEVTQTPSHQVTQMGQEVILRCVPISNHLYFYWYRQILGQKVEFLVSFYNNEISEKSEIFDDQFSVERPDGSNFTLKIRSTKLEDSAMYFCASRDDTKFYYEQYFGPGTRLTVT.

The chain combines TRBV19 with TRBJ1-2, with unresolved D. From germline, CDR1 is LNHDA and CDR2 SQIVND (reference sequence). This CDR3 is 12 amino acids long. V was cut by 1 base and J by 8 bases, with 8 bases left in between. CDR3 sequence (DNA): TGTGCCAGTAGTATAGGAGGGCAAGGCTACACCTTC. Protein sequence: CASSIGGQGYTF.